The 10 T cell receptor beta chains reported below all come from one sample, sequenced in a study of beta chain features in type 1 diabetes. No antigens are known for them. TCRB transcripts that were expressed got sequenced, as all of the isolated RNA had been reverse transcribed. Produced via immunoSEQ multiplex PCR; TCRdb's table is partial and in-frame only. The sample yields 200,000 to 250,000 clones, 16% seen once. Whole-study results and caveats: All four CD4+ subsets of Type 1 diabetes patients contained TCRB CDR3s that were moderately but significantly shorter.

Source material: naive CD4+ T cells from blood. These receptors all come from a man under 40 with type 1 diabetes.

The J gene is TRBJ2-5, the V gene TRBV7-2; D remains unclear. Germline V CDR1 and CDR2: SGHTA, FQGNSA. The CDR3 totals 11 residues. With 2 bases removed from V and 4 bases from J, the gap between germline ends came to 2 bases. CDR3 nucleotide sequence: TGTGCCAGCAGCTTAATAGAGACCCAGTACTTC. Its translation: CASSLIETQYF.

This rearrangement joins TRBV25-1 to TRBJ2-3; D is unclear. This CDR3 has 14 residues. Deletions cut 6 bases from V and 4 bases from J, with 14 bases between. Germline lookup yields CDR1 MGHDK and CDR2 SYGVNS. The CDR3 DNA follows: TGTGCCAGCAGCCCCGAACAGCTATCAGATACGCAGTATTTT. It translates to CASSPEQLSDTQYF.

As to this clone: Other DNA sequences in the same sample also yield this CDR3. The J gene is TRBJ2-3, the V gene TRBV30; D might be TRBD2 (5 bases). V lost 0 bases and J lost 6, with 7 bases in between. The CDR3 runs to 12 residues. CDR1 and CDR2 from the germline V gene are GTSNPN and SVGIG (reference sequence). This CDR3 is CAWSVTGDTQYF. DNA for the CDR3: TGTGCCTGGAGTGTAACGGGGGATACGCAGTATTTT.

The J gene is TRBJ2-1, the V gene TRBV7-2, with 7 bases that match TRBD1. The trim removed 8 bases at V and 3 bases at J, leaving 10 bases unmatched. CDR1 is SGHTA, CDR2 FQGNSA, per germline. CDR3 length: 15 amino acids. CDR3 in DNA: TGTGCCAGCTTCCCCTCGGGACAGATCTACAATGAGCAGTTCTTC. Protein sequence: CASFPSGQIYNEQFF.

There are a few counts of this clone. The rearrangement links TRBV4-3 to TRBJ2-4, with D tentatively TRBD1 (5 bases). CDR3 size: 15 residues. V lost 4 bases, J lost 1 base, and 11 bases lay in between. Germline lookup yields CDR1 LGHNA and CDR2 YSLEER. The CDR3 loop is CASSRTQGAKNIQYF. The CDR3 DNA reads TGCGCCAGCAGCCGTACCCAGGGTGCCAAAAACATTCAGTACTTC.

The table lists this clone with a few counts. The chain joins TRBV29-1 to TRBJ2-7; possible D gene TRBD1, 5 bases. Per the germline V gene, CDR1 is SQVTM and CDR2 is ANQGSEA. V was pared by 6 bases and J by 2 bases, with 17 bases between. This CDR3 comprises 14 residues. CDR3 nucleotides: TGCAGCGTCCCCCTTAGGCAGGGCGCCTACGAGCAGTACTTC. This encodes CSVPLRQGAYEQYF.

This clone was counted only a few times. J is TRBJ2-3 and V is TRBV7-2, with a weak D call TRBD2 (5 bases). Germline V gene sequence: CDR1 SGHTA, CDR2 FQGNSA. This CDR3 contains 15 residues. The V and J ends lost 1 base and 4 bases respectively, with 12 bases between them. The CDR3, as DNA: TGTGCCAGCAGCTTAGTATCGGCTAGCTCAGATACGCAGTATTTT. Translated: CASSLVSASSDTQYF.

The CDR3, as DNA: TGCAGCGTTGACCGGGGACTAGCGGGGTTCCTAGCCAAAAACATTCAGTACTTC. Protein product: CSVDRGLAGFLAKNIQYF. V gene TRBV29-1 combines with J gene TRBJ2-4; 13 bases are a match to TRBD2. The CDR3 has 18 amino acids. Germline V gene sequence: CDR1 SQVTM, CDR2 ANQGSEA. The trim removed 3 bases at V and 0 bases at J, leaving 8 bases unmatched. Supplemented by reference TRBV29-1 and TRBJ2-4, the full variable domain reads SAVISQKPSRDICQRGTSLTIQCQVDSQVTMMFWYRQQPGQSLTLIATANQGSEATYESGFVIDKFPISRPNLTFSTLTVSNMSPEDSSIYLCSVDRGLAGFLAKNIQYFGAGTRLSVL.

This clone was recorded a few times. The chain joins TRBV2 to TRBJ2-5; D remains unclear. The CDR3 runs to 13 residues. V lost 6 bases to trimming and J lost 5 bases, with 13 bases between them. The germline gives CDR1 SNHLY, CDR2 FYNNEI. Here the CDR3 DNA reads TGTGCCAGCAGCCCAACTCGGGCGGAGACCCAGTACTTC. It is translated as CASSPTRAETQYF.

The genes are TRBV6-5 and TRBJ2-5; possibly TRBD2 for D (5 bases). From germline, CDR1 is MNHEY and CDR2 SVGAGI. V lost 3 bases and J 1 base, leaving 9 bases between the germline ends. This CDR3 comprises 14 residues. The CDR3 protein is CASSYGAAQETQYF. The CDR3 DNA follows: TGTGCCAGCAGTTATGGAGCGGCCCAAGAGACCCAGTACTTC.